What follows are 6 T cell receptor beta chains derived from one specimen sequenced in a study of Ad26.COV2.S vaccination and SARS-CoV-2 variants. This table comes from immunoSEQ multiplex PCR, and its TCRdb copy is limited to in-frame clones, with some not included. The data show around 370,000 clones, roughly 94% seen once. The specimen comprised peripheral blood, sampled after recovery from COVID-19. The source is a human donor who had recovered from COVID-19.

This chain uses TRBV6-2 or TRBV6-3 with TRBJ1-6; no firm D call. Trimming left V 4 bases short and J 7 bases short, with 17 bases between. This CDR3 comprises 16 residues. The germline V gene has CDR1 MNHEY and CDR2 SVGEGT. The CDR3 region has the DNA TGTGCCAGCAGTTCCACGGACTTATCCCGCAATTCACCCCTCCACTTT. Translation: CASSSTDLSRNSPLHF.

This clone was detected once. The chain links TRBV27 to TRBJ2-2, with no clear D. The CDR3 has 14 residues. V was trimmed by 3 bases and J by 4 bases, leaving 9 bases between them. Germline V gene data show CDR1 as MNHEY and CDR2 as SMNVEV (reference sequence). The CDR3 region is CASSLRPSTGELFF. The DNA of the CDR3 is TGTGCCAGCAGTTTGAGGCCGTCCACCGGGGAGCTGTTTTTT.

CDR3 nucleotides: TGTGCCAGTAGTATAGCTAGAGGGACCGAGGAGACCCAGTACTTC. This codes for CASSIARGTEETQYF. This rearrangement joins TRBV19 to TRBJ2-5; perhaps D is TRBD1 or TRBD2 (5 bases each). This CDR3 has 15 amino acids. The ends were cut back, 1 base at V and 5 bases at J, with 14 bases in the middle. From germline, CDR1 is LNHDA and CDR2 SQIVND (reference sequence).

This rearrangement joins TRBV6-5 to TRBJ1-2; tentatively, D is TRBD1 (5 bases). Germline CDR1 is MNHEY and CDR2 is SVGAGI. V gave up 5 bases and J gave up 4 bases, with 17 bases separating them. The CDR3 is made up of 15 amino acids. This chain's CDR3 is CASSRDLAGTYGYTF. CDR3 DNA sequence: TGTGCCAGCAGTCGTGATCTAGCGGGGACCTATGGCTACACCTTC.

In nucleotides, the CDR3 is TGTGCCAGTACGGACAGGCCCAACTCTGGAAACACCATATATTTT. It specifies CASTDRPNSGNTIYF. This chain links TRBV19 with TRBJ1-3; TRBD1 agrees at 7 bases. Per the germline V gene, CDR1 is LNHDA and CDR2 is SQIVND (reference sequence). Germline trimming cut 7 bases from V and 0 bases from J; bases unmatched to any gene: 6. This CDR3 contains 15 residues.

V is TRBV2 and J is TRBJ1-5; D unresolved. The length of the CDR3 is 14 residues. Trimming removed 6 bases at V and 7 bases at J, with 16 bases between. Germline V gene data show CDR1 as SNHLY and CDR2 as FYNNEI. The CDR3 spells CASRTWGEAQPQHF. Written as DNA, the CDR3 is TGTGCCAGCAGGACCTGGGGAGAAGCCCAGCCCCAGCATTTT. The full variable domain, its missing parts supplied by reference TRBV2 and TRBJ1-5, is EPEVTQTPSHQVTQMGQEVILRCVPISNHLYFYWYRQILGQKVEFLVSFYNNEISEKSEIFDDQFSVERPDGSNFTLKIRSTKLEDSAMYFCASRTWGEAQPQHFGDGTRLSIL.